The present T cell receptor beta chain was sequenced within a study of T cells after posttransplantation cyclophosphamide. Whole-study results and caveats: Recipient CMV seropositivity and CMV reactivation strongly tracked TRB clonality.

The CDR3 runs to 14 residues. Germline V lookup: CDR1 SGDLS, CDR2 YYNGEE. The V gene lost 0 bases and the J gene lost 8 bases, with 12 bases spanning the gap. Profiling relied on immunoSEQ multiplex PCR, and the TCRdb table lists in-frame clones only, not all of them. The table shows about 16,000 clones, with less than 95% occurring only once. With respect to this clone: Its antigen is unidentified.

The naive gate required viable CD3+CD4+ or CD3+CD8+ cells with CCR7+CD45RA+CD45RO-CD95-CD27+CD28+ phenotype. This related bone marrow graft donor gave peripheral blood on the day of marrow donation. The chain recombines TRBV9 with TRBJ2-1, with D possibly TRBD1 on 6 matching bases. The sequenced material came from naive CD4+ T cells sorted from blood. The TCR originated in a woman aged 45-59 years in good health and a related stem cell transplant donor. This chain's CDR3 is CASSVDGRGYEQFF. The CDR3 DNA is TGTGCCAGCAGCGTAGACGGCAGGGGCTATGAGCAGTTCTTC.